The subject of this entry is one T cell receptor (beta chain). V lost 2 bases and J lost 9; bases outside the gene matches: 4. Germline CDR1 reads SNHLY; CDR2 reads FYNNEI. This CDR3 is 13 amino acids long. The data originate from a study of T cell responses to AZD1222 COVID-19 vaccine. Clones were read by immunoSEQ multiplex PCR, and TCRdb kept only the in-frame ones, dropping some. The sample comprises under 130,000 clones, roughly 90% of which are singletons, and roughly 2.5% rests with the top ten. This TCR derives from an adult in good health. The material sequenced was peripheral blood, taken on day 0 of AZD1222 vaccination. The chain combines TRBV2 with TRBJ2-1; 7 positions match TRBD2. The CDR3 here is CASSERTRGEQFF. The CDR3 DNA follows: TGTGCCAGCAGTGAAAGGACTAGGGGTGAGCAGTTCTTC.